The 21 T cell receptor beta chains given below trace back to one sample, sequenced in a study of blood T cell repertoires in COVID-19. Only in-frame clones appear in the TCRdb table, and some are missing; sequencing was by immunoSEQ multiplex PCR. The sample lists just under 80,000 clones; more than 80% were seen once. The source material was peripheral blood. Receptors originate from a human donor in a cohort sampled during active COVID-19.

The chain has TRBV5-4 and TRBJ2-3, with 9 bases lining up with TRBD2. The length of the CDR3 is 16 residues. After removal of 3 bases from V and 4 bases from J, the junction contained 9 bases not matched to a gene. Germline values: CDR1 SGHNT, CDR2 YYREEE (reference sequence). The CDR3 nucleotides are TGTGCCAGCAGCTCAAGGCAAGCGGGAGGCCCAGATACGCAGTATTTT. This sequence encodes CASSSRQAGGPDTQYF.

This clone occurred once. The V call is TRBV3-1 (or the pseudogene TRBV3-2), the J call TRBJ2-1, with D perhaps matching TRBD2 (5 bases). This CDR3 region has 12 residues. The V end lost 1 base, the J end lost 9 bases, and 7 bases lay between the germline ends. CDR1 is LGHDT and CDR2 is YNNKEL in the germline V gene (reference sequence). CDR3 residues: CASSQARGEQFF. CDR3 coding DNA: TGTGCCAGCAGCCAAGCTCGGGGTGAGCAGTTCTTC.

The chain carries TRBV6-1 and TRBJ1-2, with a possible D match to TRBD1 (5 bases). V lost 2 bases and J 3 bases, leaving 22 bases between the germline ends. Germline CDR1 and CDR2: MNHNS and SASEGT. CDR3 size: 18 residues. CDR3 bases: TGTGCCAGCAGTGAACGGTTAGGGGCCCGTGGTTCGGACTATGGCTACACCTTC. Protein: CASSERLGARGSDYGYTF.

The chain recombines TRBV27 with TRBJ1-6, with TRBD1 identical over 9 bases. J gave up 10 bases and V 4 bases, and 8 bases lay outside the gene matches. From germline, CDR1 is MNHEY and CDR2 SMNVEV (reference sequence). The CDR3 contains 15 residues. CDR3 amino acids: CASSSDGTGLSPLHF. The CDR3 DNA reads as TGTGCCAGCAGTTCGGACGGGACAGGGTTATCACCCCTCCACTTT.

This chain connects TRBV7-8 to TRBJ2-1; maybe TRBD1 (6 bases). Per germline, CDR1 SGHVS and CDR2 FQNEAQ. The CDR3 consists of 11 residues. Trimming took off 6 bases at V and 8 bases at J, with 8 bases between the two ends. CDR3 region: CASRYRDEQFF. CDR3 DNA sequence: TGTGCCAGCAGATACAGGGATGAGCAGTTCTTC.

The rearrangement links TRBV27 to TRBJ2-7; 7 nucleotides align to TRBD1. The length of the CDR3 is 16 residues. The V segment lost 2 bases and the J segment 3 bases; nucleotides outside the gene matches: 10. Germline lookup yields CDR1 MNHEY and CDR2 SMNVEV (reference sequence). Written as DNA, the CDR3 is TGTGCCAGCAGTTTAACGGGGCTGGACAGGAACTACGAGCAGTACTTC. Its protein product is CASSLTGLDRNYEQYF.

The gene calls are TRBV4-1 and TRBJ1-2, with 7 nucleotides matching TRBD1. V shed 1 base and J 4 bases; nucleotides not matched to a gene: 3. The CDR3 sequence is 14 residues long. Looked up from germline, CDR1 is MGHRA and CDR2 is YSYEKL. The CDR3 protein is CASSQGTGGYGYTF. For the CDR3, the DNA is TGCGCCAGCAGCCAAGGGACAGGCGGCTATGGCTACACCTTC.

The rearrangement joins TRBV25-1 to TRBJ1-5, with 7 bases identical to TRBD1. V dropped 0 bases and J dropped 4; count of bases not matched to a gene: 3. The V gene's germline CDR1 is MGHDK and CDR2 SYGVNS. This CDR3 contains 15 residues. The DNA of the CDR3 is TGTGCCAGCAGTGAATATGAGGGGGCGAATCAGCCCCAGCATTTT. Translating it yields CASSEYEGANQPQHF.

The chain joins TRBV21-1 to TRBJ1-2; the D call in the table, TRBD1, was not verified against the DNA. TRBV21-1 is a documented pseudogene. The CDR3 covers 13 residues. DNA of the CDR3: TGTGCCAGCAACGACAGGGAGTCCTATGGCTACACCTTC. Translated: CASNDRESYGYTF.

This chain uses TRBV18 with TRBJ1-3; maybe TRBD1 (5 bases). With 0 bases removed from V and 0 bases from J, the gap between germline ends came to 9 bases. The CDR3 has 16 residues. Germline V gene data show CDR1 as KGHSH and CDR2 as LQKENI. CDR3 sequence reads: CASSPPTGRSGNTIYF. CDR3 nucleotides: TGTGCCAGCTCACCACCCACAGGTCGCTCTGGAAACACCATATATTTT.

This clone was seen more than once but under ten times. CDR3 residues: CASSPKTAGNTIYF. In nucleotides, the CDR3 is TGTGCCAGCAGCCCCAAGACAGCTGGAAACACCATATATTTT. The rearrangement joins TRBV3-1 (or the pseudogene TRBV3-2) to TRBJ1-3; tentatively, D is TRBD1 (5 bases). CDR3 size: 14 residues. CDR1 and CDR2 (germline): LGHDT, YNNKEL (reference sequence). V was shortened by 4 bases and J by 2 bases, with 9 bases between the two germline ends.

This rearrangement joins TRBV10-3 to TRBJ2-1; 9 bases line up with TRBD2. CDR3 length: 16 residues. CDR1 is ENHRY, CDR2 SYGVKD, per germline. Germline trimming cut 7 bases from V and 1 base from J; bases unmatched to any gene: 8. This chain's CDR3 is CAITSGLANSYNEQFF. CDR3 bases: TGTGCCATCACGTCGGGACTAGCCAATTCCTACAATGAGCAGTTCTTC.

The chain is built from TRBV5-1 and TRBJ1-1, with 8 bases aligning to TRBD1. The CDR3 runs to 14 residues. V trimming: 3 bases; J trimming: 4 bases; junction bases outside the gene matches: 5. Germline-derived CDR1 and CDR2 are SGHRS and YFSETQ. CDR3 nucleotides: TGCGCCAGCAGCTCCTTAACAGGGGGCACTGAAGCTTTCTTT. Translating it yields CASSSLTGGTEAFF.

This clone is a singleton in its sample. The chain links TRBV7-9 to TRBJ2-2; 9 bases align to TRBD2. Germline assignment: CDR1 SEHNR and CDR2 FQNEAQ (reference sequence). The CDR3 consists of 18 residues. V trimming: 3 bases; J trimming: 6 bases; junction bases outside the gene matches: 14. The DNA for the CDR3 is TGTGCCAGCAGCTTTGGGACTAGCAGTTCGATTTCCTCCGGGGAGCTGTTTTTT. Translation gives CASSFGTSSSISSGELFF. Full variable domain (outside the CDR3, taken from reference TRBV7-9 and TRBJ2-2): DTGVSQNPRHKITKRGQNVTFRCDPISEHNRLYWYRQTLGQGPEFLTYFQNEAQLEKSRLLSDRFSAERPKGSFSTLEIQRTEQGDSAMYLCASSFGTSSSISSGELFFGEGSRLTVL.

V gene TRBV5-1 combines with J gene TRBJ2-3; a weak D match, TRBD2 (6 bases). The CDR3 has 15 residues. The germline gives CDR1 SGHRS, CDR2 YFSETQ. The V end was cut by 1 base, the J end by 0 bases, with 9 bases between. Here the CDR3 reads CASSLPGESTDTQYF. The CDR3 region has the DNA TGCGCCAGCAGCTTGCCGGGGGAGAGCACAGATACGCAGTATTTT.

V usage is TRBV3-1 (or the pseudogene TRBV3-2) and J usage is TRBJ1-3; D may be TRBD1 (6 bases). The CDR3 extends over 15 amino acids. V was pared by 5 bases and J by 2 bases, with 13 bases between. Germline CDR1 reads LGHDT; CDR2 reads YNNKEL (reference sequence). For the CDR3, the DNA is TGTGCCAGCAGCGTGACAGGATCGGCTGGAAACACCATATATTTT. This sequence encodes CASSVTGSAGNTIYF.

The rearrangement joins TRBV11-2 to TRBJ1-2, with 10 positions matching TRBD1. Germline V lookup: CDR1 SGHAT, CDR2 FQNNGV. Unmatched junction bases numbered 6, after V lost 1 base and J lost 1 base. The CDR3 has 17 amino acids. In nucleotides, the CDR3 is TGTGCCAGCAGCTTAGGGACAGGGGGAGGTAGTAACTATGGCTACACCTTC. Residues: CASSLGTGGGSNYGYTF.

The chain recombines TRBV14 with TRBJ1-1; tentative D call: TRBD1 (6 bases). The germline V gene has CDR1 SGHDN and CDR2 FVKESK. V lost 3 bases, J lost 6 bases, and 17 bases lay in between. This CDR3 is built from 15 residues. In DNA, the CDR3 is TGTGCCAGCAGCCACTTGGGGACAATCAGCGCTGAAGCTTTCTTT. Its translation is CASSHLGTISAEAFF.

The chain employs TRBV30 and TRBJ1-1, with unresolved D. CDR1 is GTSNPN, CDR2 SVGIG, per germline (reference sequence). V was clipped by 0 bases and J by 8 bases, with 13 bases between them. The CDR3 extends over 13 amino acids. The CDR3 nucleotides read TGTGCCTGGAGTGTAGGCTTGACACCCGAAGCTTTCTTT. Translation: CAWSVGLTPEAFF.

CDR3 nucleotide sequence: TGTGCCAGCAGCCCCCAGGGGCTGTATGGCTACACCTTC. It encodes CASSPQGLYGYTF. The genes are TRBV7-8 and TRBJ1-2; a weak D match, TRBD1 (6 bases). This CDR3 contains 13 residues. Germline V lookup: CDR1 SGHVS, CDR2 FQNEAQ. V was cut by 5 bases and J by 5 bases, with 12 bases left in between.

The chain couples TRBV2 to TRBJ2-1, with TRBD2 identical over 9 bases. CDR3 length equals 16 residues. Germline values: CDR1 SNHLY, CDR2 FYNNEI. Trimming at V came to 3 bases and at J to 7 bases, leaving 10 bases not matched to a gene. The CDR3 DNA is TGTGCCAGCAGTGAGGAGATAGCGGGGGTAGGGAATGAGCAGTTCTTC. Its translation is CASSEEIAGVGNEQFF.